A single sample gave rise to the 5 T cell receptor beta chains below, sequenced in a study of blood T cell repertoires in COVID-19. Clones were sequenced by immunoSEQ multiplex PCR, and TCRdb holds only the in-frame ones, with some missing. The sample shows approximately 250,000 clones, about 87% of them seen only once. The specimen was PBMCs or T cells enriched from blood (not recorded which). These receptors all come from a woman in her twenties or thirties with acute COVID-19.

The chain joins TRBV2 to TRBJ2-3, with D tentatively TRBD2 (6 bases). Trimming removed 5 bases at V and 6 bases at J, with 33 bases between. Germline CDR1 and CDR2: SNHLY and FYNNEI. The CDR3 contains 20 residues. CDR3 nucleotide sequence: TGTGCCAGCAGTCGCGGGACGGCCGCTGAAAGGCGGGAAAGGGGTGATACGCAGTATTTT. The encoded protein is CASSRGTAAERRERGDTQYF.

This chain joins TRBV29-1 and TRBJ2-7, with 11 positions matching TRBD2. J gave up 4 bases and V 6 bases, and 11 bases lay outside the gene matches. The V gene's germline CDR1 is SQVTM and CDR2 ANQGSEA. This CDR3 is built from 15 residues. In DNA, the CDR3 is TGCAGCGTCGCAGTACTAGCGGGGGCCAGATACGAGCAGTACTTC. It is translated as CSVAVLAGARYEQYF.

This chain connects TRBV5-1 to TRBJ2-1; 10 bases line up with TRBD2. CDR1 is SGHRS, CDR2 YFSETQ, per germline. J gave up 10 bases and V 1 base, and 8 bases lay outside the gene matches. The length of the CDR3 is 15 residues. Written as DNA, the CDR3 is TGCGCCAGCAGCTTGTCCCTAGCGGGAGAGGGCGAGCAGTTCTTC. Protein: CASSLSLAGEGEQFF.

The rearrangement links TRBV3-1 (or the pseudogene TRBV3-2) to TRBJ2-2; a weak D match, TRBD1 (5 bases). Germline V gives CDR1 LGHDT, CDR2 YNNKEL (reference sequence). Trimming removed 5 bases at V and 8 bases at J, with 15 bases between. There are 14 residues in the CDR3. The CDR3 DNA is TGTGCCAGCAGCGCTACAGGAGCGACTGGGGAGCTGTTTTTT. Translated, it gives CASSATGATGELFF.

This chain uses TRBV28 with TRBJ1-1; D is unresolved. Deletions cut 7 bases from V and 5 bases from J, with 14 bases between. Germline CDR1 MDHEN, CDR2 SYDVKM. The CDR3 spans 13 residues. In DNA form, the CDR3 reads TGTGCCAGCACGCAAAGGGCGGGGACTGAAGCTTTCTTT. Its translation is CASTQRAGTEAFF. Drawing the rest from reference TRBV28 and TRBJ1-1, the complete variable domain is DVKVTQSSRYLVKRTGEKVFLECVQDMDHENMFWYRQDPGLGLRLIYFSYDVKMKEKGDIPEGYSVSREKKERFSLILESASTNQTSMYLCASTQRAGTEAFFGQGTRLTVV.